This T cell receptor beta chain was observed in a study of graft-versus-host responses after intestinal transplantation (dated by TCRdb to the early 2020s). For the study in its entirety: The transplants that recipients got were multivisceral, liver-intestinal, or isolated intestinal. Every recipient was given anti-thymocyte globulin induction, then maintenance tacrolimus and steroids for two to three years. After intestinal transplantation, graft-versus-host and host-versus-graft alloreactive T cell clones in the graft, circulation and bone marrow were tracked using bulk TCR-beta CDR3 sequencing. Alloreactive clones were identified by sequencing pre-transplant mixed lymphocyte reaction products and comparing these products with unstimulated pre-transplant donor and recipient T cells. The cohort enrolled 20 to 25 intestinal transplant recipients including one retransplant, and a few patients lacking pretransplant specimens were excluded. Donor T cell macrochimerism was defined as a peak of at least 4% donor T cells among recipient peripheral blood mononuclear cells. Samples from three later patients were sequenced in-house on an Illumina MiSeq with MiXCR processing rather than by the commercial service.

Points the paper makes about the study in general: High GvH to HvG T cell clonal ratios were observed in the allografts of patients with donor T cell macrochimerism. GvH clones were detected in recipient bone marrow, and some appeared earlier in ileal mucosa or blood, consistent with an intestinal mucosal origin. Peak levels of circulating GvH clones were associated with declines in HvG clones early after transplant. The conclusions were limited by the relatively low number and heterogeneity of the intestinal transplant patients.

The method behind the library was the immunoSEQ multiplex PCR assay. For most patients, genomic DNA was isolated using the Qiagen DNeasy Blood and Tissue Kit and was shipped frozen to Adaptive Biotechnologies for TCR sequencing. High-throughput TCR-beta CDR3 sequencing of genomic DNA from most patients was performed by Adaptive Biotechnologies. The original methods were these. Adaptive's ImmunoSEQ software was the source of the TCR sequencing data for 15 to 20 patients, while a few other patients were processed with MiXCR and VDJtools. To correct CD4 versus CD8 sorting errors, sequences present in both subsets at a frequency ratio below 5:1 were removed. Because the origin of CDR3 nucleotide sequences shared between donor and recipient could not be assigned, those sequences were removed. At least 2-fold expansion over unstimulated cells and a minimum CFSE-low frequency of 0.002% (template counts) or 0.001% (read counts) were required for clones to be classified as alloreactive. Clones detected in sequenced pre-transplant spleen, lymph node, or MLR CFSE-low populations of the donor or recipient were defined as mappable. Cumulative frequency of alloreactive clones was calculated as a percentage of all sequences weighted by copy number. TCRdb took over this immuneACCESS table, retaining in-frame rearrangements with V and J assigned. Such tables are incomplete; in checked studies, under half of the missing clones stem from an unresolved V gene, and the remainder is unexplained. The DNA was the basis for D and trimming; V, J and clone size are from that table. For this sample the table gives some 83,000 clones, of which 91% were detected only once. Jointly, the top ten make up approximately 0.096% of the sample.

Cut back by 4 bases and 2 bases, the V and J ends lie 8 bases apart. The CDR3 spans 14 residues, from the cysteine through the phenylalanine. Only the CDR3 DNA stays, 42 bases, in frame from base 1. Looking up the germline V gene yields CDR1 KGHSH and CDR2 LQKENI. Interpreted using the paper, the time point label stands for: cells obtained before transplantation from donor or recipient. CD3+CD4+ and CD3+CD8+ populations were FACS-sorted from unstimulated pre-transplant donor and recipient cells taken from spleen or lymph nodes. Comment on this clone: Its antigen is unknown. One base away there is no much larger clone; base qualities are not given.

The sequenced sample was unstimulated CD4+ T cells sorted from spleen or lymph node cells, obtained before intestinal transplant. The chain links TRBV18 with TRBJ1-4; the D gene assignment is ambiguous. This TCR came from a human donor who received an intestinal transplant. The nucleotide sequence is given as TGTGCCAGCTCACAGTCACAGACTAATGAAAAACTGTTTTTT. Its translation is CASSQSQTNEKLFF.